The rows below give T cell receptor beta chains drawn from one sample of a study of T cell responses to AZD1222 COVID-19 vaccine. Profiled with immunoSEQ multiplex PCR; TCRdb holds only in-frame clones, not every one. The profile shows some 160,000 clones, 70% to 90% of them singletons. Material: peripheral blood, obtained 28 days after the second AZD1222 dose. The receptors shown here come from an adult who received the AZD1222 COVID-19 vaccine. Each CDR3 is given with its conserved first and last residue. The D gene is left open where the match is weak. Size values are once, few and many counts, or a class for expanded clones, and some rows have none.

CSARAVNEQFF | TGCAGTGCTAGAGCCGTCAATGAGCAGTTCTTC | 11 | . | TRBJ2-1 | TRBV20-1 | .
CASSFTGELFF | TGTGCCAGCAGCTTCACCGGGGAGCTGTTTTTT | 11 | . | TRBJ2-2 | TRBV5-5 | .
CASRPFFGNYGYTF | TGTGCCAGCAGACCCTTTTTTGGTAACTATGGCTACACCTTC | 14 | . | TRBJ1-2 | TRBV6-5 | .
CASSYATVSSNYGYTF | TGTGCCAGCAGTTACGCGACAGTTTCTTCTAACTATGGCTACACCTTC | 16 | . | TRBJ1-2 | TRBV6-5 | .
CASRPSPTGELFF | TGTGCCAGCAGACCTAGCCCGACCGGGGAGCTGTTTTTT | 13 | . | TRBJ2-2 | TRBV2 | .
CATSTGIGNYEQYF | TGTGCCACCAGCACCGGGATAGGCAATTACGAGCAGTACTTC | 14 | . | TRBJ2-7 | TRBV15 | .
CASSPGQGYGYTF | TGTGCCAGCAGCCCGGGACAGGGATATGGCTACACCTTC | 13 | . | TRBJ1-2 | TRBV2 | TRBD1
CASSEASDSPIYF | TGTGCCAGCAGTGAAGCTTCCGACAGCCCGATATATTTT | 13 | . | TRBJ1-3 | TRBV6-1 | .
CASRNRASQTQYF | TGTGCCAGCAGGAATAGGGCGTCGCAGACCCAGTACTTC | 13 | . | TRBJ2-5 | TRBV27 | .
CAWEVGVNTEAFF | TGTGCCTGGGAGGTCGGAGTGAACACTGAAGCTTTCTTT | 13 | . | TRBJ1-1 | TRBV30 | .
CASSAEIGGTTDTIYF | TGTGCCAGCAGCGCCGAAATAGGAGGGACTACGGACACCATATATTTT | 16 | . | TRBJ1-3 | TRBV9 | .
CASSLGVGVELEALNDF | TGCGCCAGCAGCTTGGGTGTGGGAGTGGAACTTGAGGCGCTAAACGACTTC | 17 | few | TRBJ2-7 | TRBV5-1 | .
CASSVREHSGNTIYF | TGTGCCAGCAGTGTACGGGAGCACTCTGGAAACACCATATATTTT | 15 | . | TRBJ1-3 | TRBV2 | .
CASNGLAGGMVQETQYF | TGTGCCAGCAACGGACTAGCGGGGGGGATGGTACAAGAGACCCAGTACTTC | 17 | . | TRBJ2-5 | TRBV2 | TRBD2
CASSSQGAHSGNTIYF | TGCGCCAGCAGCTCTCAGGGCGCACACTCTGGAAACACCATATATTTT | 16 | . | TRBJ1-3 | TRBV5-1 | .
CASSDTGVSGELFF | TGTGCCAGCAGTGACACAGGGGTTTCCGGGGAGCTGTTTTTT | 14 | once | TRBJ2-2 | TRBV9 | TRBD1
CASSQDRYEQFF | TGTGCCAGCAGCCAAGATAGGTATGAGCAGTTCTTC | 12 | . | TRBJ2-1 | TRBV4-2 | .
CASSVSSGNYGYTF | TGTGCCAGCAGCGTTTCGTCCGGTAACTATGGCTACACCTTC | 14 | . | TRBJ1-2 | TRBV9 | .
CASSSLQGDPTYNEQFF | TGTGCCAGTAGTTCCCTACAGGGTGACCCCACCTACAATGAGCAGTTCTTC | 17 | . | TRBJ2-1 | TRBV19 | .
CASRLGTANNQPQHF | TGTGCCAGCCGCCTCGGGACAGCTAACAATCAGCCCCAGCATTTT | 15 | . | TRBJ1-5 | TRBV19 | TRBD1
CASSLQQGYEQYF | TGCGCCAGCAGCCTACAACAGGGGTACGAGCAGTACTTC | 13 | . | TRBJ2-7 | TRBV4-1 | TRBD1
CASRTGVNEKLFF | TGTGCCAGCAGGACAGGGGTTAATGAAAAACTGTTTTTT | 13 | once | TRBJ1-4 | TRBV6-5 | TRBD1
CASSIGTDTYEQYF | TGTGCCAGTAGTATAGGTACAGATACCTACGAGCAGTACTTC | 14 | . | TRBJ2-7 | TRBV19 | .
CSVGPTSTEAFF | TGCAGCGTGGGGCCAACCTCCACTGAAGCTTTCTTT | 12 | . | TRBJ1-1 | TRBV29-1 | .
CASSSPFLDRSYGYTF | TGTGCCAGCAGTTCCCCATTTCTGGACAGAAGTTATGGCTACACCTTC | 16 | . | TRBJ1-2 | TRBV6-5 | .
CASSITLGGWREQYF | TGTGCCAGTAGTATAACCCTCGGAGGGTGGCGGGAGCAGTACTTC | 15 | . | TRBJ2-7 | TRBV19 | .
CASSSAGGGDGANVLTF | TGTGCCAGCAGCTCGGCCGGGGGCGGGGATGGGGCCAACGTCCTGACTTTC | 17 | few | TRBJ2-6 | TRBV7-9 | .
CASSLAGQRGTEAFF | TGCGCCAGCAGCTTAGCGGGACAGCGGGGCACTGAAGCTTTCTTT | 15 | . | TRBJ1-1 | TRBV5-1 | TRBD1
CATSRDSTGTEAFF | TGTGCCACCAGCAGAGATAGTACGGGCACTGAAGCTTTCTTT | 14 | . | TRBJ1-1 | TRBV15 | .
CASRDALKGGNQPQHF | TGCGCCAGCAGGGATGCATTGAAGGGGGGTAATCAGCCCCAGCATTTT | 16 | . | TRBJ1-5 | TRBV10-2 | .
CASSWGPSTDTQYF | TGCGCCAGCAGTTGGGGGCCCAGCACAGATACGCAGTATTTT | 14 | . | TRBJ2-3 | TRBV5-1 | .
CASSPTRDEKLFF | TGTGCCAGCAGCCCCACGAGAGACGAAAAACTGTTTTTT | 13 | . | TRBJ1-4 | TRBV5-4 | .
CASSYSTGYNYGYTF | TGTGCCAGCAGTTACTCGACCGGGTATAACTATGGCTACACCTTC | 15 | . | TRBJ1-2 | TRBV6-2/TRBV6-3 | .
CASSPASGGIVRTGELFF | TGTGCCAGCAGCCCAGCCAGCGGGGGGATCGTCAGGACCGGGGAGCTGTTTTTT | 18 | . | TRBJ2-2 | TRBV3-1/TRBV3-2 | TRBD2
CASSLLRTEAFF | TGTGCCAGCAGCTTACTTCGCACTGAAGCTTTCTTT | 12 | . | TRBJ1-1 | TRBV13 | .
CASSSGSDRGGQETQYF | TGTGCCAGCAGCTCAGGGTCGGACAGGGGTGGCCAAGAGACCCAGTACTTC | 17 | . | TRBJ2-5 | TRBV5-4 | TRBD1
CASSPILWDREKLFF | TGTGCCAGCAGCCCTATCCTTTGGGACAGGGAAAAACTGTTTTTT | 15 | once | TRBJ1-4 | TRBV3-1/TRBV3-2 | TRBD1
CASSLPQGRVEETQYF | TGTGCCAGCAGCTTACCCCAGGGAAGGGTGGAGGAGACCCAGTACTTC | 16 | . | TRBJ2-5 | TRBV7-9 | .
CASSQEWGARETQYF | TGTGCCAGCAGCCAAGAGTGGGGAGCACGGGAGACCCAGTACTTC | 15 | once | TRBJ2-5 | TRBV14 | .